These 14 T cell receptor beta chains were sequenced from one sample in a study of cytomegalovirus exposure and HLA in healthy donors. The repertoire was sequenced with immunoSEQ multiplex PCR; TCRdb's copy has only in-frame clones and lacks some. The sample contains about 150,000 clones, about 86% of which appear only once. Sequencing was performed on PBMCs. These receptors were obtained from a man aged 18 to 30 in good health and CMV-seropositive.

The chain couples TRBV9 to TRBJ2-7; 8 positions agree with TRBD2. Germline CDR1 SGDLS, CDR2 YYNGEE. CDR3 length: 13 amino acids. V lost 8 bases and J lost 5; bases outside the gene matches: 9. This chain's CDR3 is CASGLGGGNEQYF. DNA of the CDR3: TGTGCCAGTGGCCTCGGCGGGGGGAACGAGCAGTACTTC.

CDR3 sequence: CASSIPSGTSGREWTDTQYF. The CDR3 nucleotides are TGTGCCAGTAGTATACCTTCCGGGACTAGCGGGAGGGAGTGGACAGATACGCAGTATTTT. The chain joins TRBV19 to TRBJ2-3; 16 bases map to TRBD2. This CDR3 has 20 residues. V lost 2 bases, J lost 3 bases, and 11 bases stayed unmatched. Germline V CDR1 and CDR2: LNHDA, SQIVND (reference sequence).

The chain joins TRBV6-5 to TRBJ2-3, with 8 bases that match TRBD2. The germline V gene encodes CDR1 MNHEY and CDR2 SVGAGI. Trimming cost V 7 bases and J 4 bases; bases outside gene matches: 7. CDR3 length: 14 residues. For the CDR3, the DNA is TGTGCCAGCACCTCAGCGGGAGAGGCAGATACGCAGTATTTT. Its translation: CASTSAGEADTQYF.

The chain is built from TRBV7-2 and TRBJ1-2, with D unclear. Looked up from germline, CDR1 is SGHTA and CDR2 is FQGNSA. The V and J ends lost 1 base and 0 bases respectively, with 9 bases between them. The CDR3 totals 15 residues. This CDR3 is CASSLERLANYGYTF. Here the CDR3 DNA reads TGTGCCAGCAGCTTAGAAAGACTAGCTAACTATGGCTACACCTTC.

This rearrangement joins TRBV6-5 to TRBJ2-3, with 9 bases identical to TRBD1. J was trimmed by 2 bases and V by 5 bases; bases with no gene match: 5. CDR1 and CDR2 from the germline V gene are MNHEY and SVGAGI. The CDR3 is made up of 15 amino acids. CDR3 region: CASSGTGKATDTQYF. CDR3 in DNA: TGTGCCAGCAGTGGGACAGGGAAGGCCACAGATACGCAGTATTTT.

This chain links TRBV4-1 with TRBJ2-7; D is perhaps TRBD2 (5 bases). This CDR3 is 15 amino acids long. The ends were cut back, 0 bases at V and 5 bases at J, with 14 bases in the middle. The V gene's germline CDR1 is MGHRA and CDR2 YSYEKL. In nucleotides, the CDR3 is TGCGCCAGCAGCCAAGAGAGGGTGGCCAGTGACGAGCAGTACTTC. It yields the protein CASSQERVASDEQYF.

The chain uses TRBV7-2 and TRBJ2-3; TRBD2 aligns across 10 bases. The germline V gene has CDR1 SGHTA and CDR2 FQGNSA. Trimming took 0 bases from V and 5 from J; bases not matched to a gene: 5. This CDR3 is 16 amino acids long. CDR3 region: CASSLARTSGGDTQYF. The CDR3, as DNA: TGTGCCAGCAGCTTAGCCCGGACTAGCGGAGGAGATACGCAGTATTTT.

J is TRBJ2-3 and V is TRBV29-1, with a tentative D call TRBD1 (7 bases). V shed 6 bases and J shed 1 base, with 17 bases lying between them. This CDR3 contains 15 residues. Looked up from germline, CDR1 is SQVTM and CDR2 is ANQGSEA. CDR3 DNA: TGCAGCGTACCTCAGGGGGGCTTGGGCACAGATACGCAGTATTTT. Its protein is CSVPQGGLGTDTQYF.

The chain links TRBV10-2 to TRBJ1-3; 7 bases align to TRBD1. The CDR3 has 14 residues. Germline V gene lookup returns CDR1 WSHSY and CDR2 SAAADI. Trimming at V came to 6 bases and at J to 2 bases, leaving 4 bases not matched to a gene. CDR3 residues: CASSAGGPGNTIYF. In DNA form, the CDR3 reads TGCGCCAGCAGCGCAGGGGGGCCTGGAAACACCATATATTTT.

This chain links TRBV9 with TRBJ1-4, with a possible D match to TRBD1 (5 bases). CDR1 and CDR2 from the germline V gene are SGDLS and YYNGEE. Trimming shortened V by 0 bases and J by 7 bases, and 10 bases separated the two germline ends. The CDR3 contains 14 residues. The CDR3 sequence is CASSVGQGGEKLFF. The CDR3 coding sequence is TGTGCCAGCAGCGTAGGGCAGGGCGGTGAAAAACTGTTTTTT.

The genes are TRBV5-1 and TRBJ2-5; the match to TRBD1 covers 11 bases. The CDR3 contains 18 residues. Germline lookup yields CDR1 SGHRS and CDR2 YFSETQ. With V trimmed by 4 bases and J by 0 bases, 11 bases remained unmatched. CDR3 sequence: CASSIGTGGPRYQETQYF. Here the CDR3 DNA reads TGCGCCAGCAGCATCGGGACAGGGGGGCCCAGGTACCAAGAGACCCAGTACTTC.

V gene TRBV14 combines with J gene TRBJ2-2; D may be TRBD1 (6 bases). Trimming took off 1 base at V and 4 bases at J, with 10 bases between the two ends. The CDR3 runs to 15 residues. From germline, CDR1 is SGHDN and CDR2 FVKESK. The CDR3 region has the DNA TGTGCCAGCAGCCAAGCTGCCAGGGGCACCGGGGAGCTGTTTTTT. Translating gives CASSQAARGTGELFF.

This clone has a handful of counts. The chain recombines TRBV7-9 with TRBJ1-5; 10 nucleotides match TRBD1. The CDR3 spans 15 residues. Germline V lookup: CDR1 SEHNR, CDR2 FQNEAQ (reference sequence). Trimming removed 5 bases from V and 7 bases from J; junction bases left unmatched: 8. The CDR3 DNA is TGTGCCAGCAGCCGCGGGACAGGGGAACACCAGCCCCAGCATTTT. Translation gives CASSRGTGEHQPQHF.

The chain employs TRBV11-3 and TRBJ2-5, with TRBD2 matching over 10 bases. Germline V gives CDR1 SGHNT, CDR2 YENEEA. J was trimmed by 2 bases and V by 4 bases; bases with no gene match: 4. This CDR3 spans 15 amino acids. The CDR3 region has the DNA TGTGCCAGCAGCTCCGGACTAGCGGAGCAAGAGACCCAGTACTTC. This sequence encodes CASSSGLAEQETQYF.